This TCR beta chain was captured in a study of Ad26.COV2.S vaccination and SARS-CoV-2 variants. This clone was counted a single time. The length of the CDR3 is 17 residues. The junction had 7 bases not matched to a gene; V was cut back by 5 bases and J by 1 base. In germline, CDR1 is SEHNR, CDR2 FQNEAQ (reference sequence). Sequencing used immunoSEQ multiplex PCR; TCRdb keeps in-frame clones, though not all of them. The sample has 350,000 to 500,000 clones; around 90% are singletons. This sample's treatment: around 19 received Ad26.COV2.S at low or high dose, single or two shots; 5 received placebo; per-sample allocation not given. Samples were taken on day 63 after the first vaccine or placebo injection.

The V gene is TRBV7-9, the J gene TRBJ2-3; 12 bases agree with TRBD2. The TCR originated in a person aged 18-60 years who received the Ad26.COV2.S COVID-19 vaccine or a placebo. The sequencing here drew on peripheral blood, taken in a trial of Ad26.COV2.S vaccine versus placebo. In nucleotides, the CDR3 is TGTGCCAGCAGCCTCCGACTAGCGGGAGCCGGCACAGATACGCAGTATTTT. As protein: CASSLRLAGAGTDTQYF.